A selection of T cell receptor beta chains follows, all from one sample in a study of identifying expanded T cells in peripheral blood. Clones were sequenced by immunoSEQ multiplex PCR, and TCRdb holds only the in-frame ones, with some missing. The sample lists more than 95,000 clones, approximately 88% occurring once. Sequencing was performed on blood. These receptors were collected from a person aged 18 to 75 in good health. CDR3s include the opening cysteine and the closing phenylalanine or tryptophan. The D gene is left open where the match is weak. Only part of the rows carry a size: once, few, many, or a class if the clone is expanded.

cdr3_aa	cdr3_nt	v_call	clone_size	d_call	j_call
CASSVEGSYEQYF	TGTGCCAGCAGCGTAGAGGGCTCCTACGAGCAGTACTTC	TRBV9	-	-	TRBJ2-7
CASRWGREQPQHF	TGCGCCAGCAGGTGGGGGCGAGAACAGCCCCAGCATTTT	TRBV10-2	few	-	TRBJ1-5
CAIRGQGANYGYTF	TGTGCCATCAGAGGTCAGGGGGCGAACTATGGCTACACCTTC	TRBV6-5	-	TRBD1	TRBJ1-2
CASSPPGRGATPHYGYTF	TGTGCCAGCTCACCTCCGGGCAGGGGGGCTACCCCCCACTATGGCTACACCTTC	TRBV18	-	TRBD1	TRBJ1-2
CASSIRLSGANVLTF	TGTGCCAGTAGCATAAGACTCTCTGGGGCCAACGTCCTGACTTTC	TRBV19	-	-	TRBJ2-6
CASSRQGGGNTIYF	TGTGCCAGCAGTCGGCAGGGGGGCGGAAACACCATATATTTT	TRBV6-5	-	TRBD1	TRBJ1-3
CASSLVGDTRLEQFF	TGTGCCAGCAGCTTAGTGGGGGACACCCGCCTTGAGCAGTTCTTC	TRBV11-2	-	-	TRBJ2-1
CASSSLMGTGSGYTF	TGTGCCAGCAGCTCGCTTATGGGGACAGGGAGTGGCTACACCTTC	TRBV11-2	-	TRBD1	TRBJ1-2
CASSYWPTGDTQYF	TGTGCCAGCAGTTACTGGCCCACAGGAGATACGCAGTATTTT	TRBV6-6	-	-	TRBJ2-3
CASSLGTYLTEAFF	TGTGCCAGCAGCTTGGGTACCTATCTTACTGAAGCTTTCTTT	TRBV5-8	-	-	TRBJ1-1
CASSQLRVLRGDNYGYTF	TGCGCCAGCAGCCAACTCCGGGTCCTTAGGGGGGACAACTATGGCTACACCTTC	TRBV4-1	few	-	TRBJ1-2
CASSHPGPYGYTF	TGTGCCAGCAGCCATCCGGGACCCTATGGCTACACCTTC	TRBV9	-	-	TRBJ1-2
CASSPEAEAVYGYTF	TGTGCCAGCAGCCCTGAGGCGGAGGCGGTCTATGGCTACACCTTC	TRBV5-6	-	-	TRBJ1-2
CASSPAGQTYEQYF	TGTGCCAGCTCACCAGCCGGACAGACCTACGAGCAGTACTTC	TRBV18	-	-	TRBJ2-7
CASSLEGNTIYF	TGCGCCAGCAGCTTGGAAGGAAACACCATATATTTT	TRBV5-1	-	-	TRBJ1-3
CASSQEGTGETQYF	TGCGCCAGCAGCCAAGAGGGGACAGGAGAGACCCAGTACTTC	TRBV4-3	once	TRBD1	TRBJ2-5
CATSRPLGVSYNEQFF	TGTGCCACCAGCAGACCCTTGGGGGTCTCCTACAATGAGCAGTTCTTC	TRBV15	-	-	TRBJ2-1
CASTGTFNGYGELFF	TGTGCCAGCACCGGTACATTTAATGGGTACGGGGAGCTGTTTTTT	TRBV6-1	-	-	TRBJ2-2
CASRPDIDQPQHF	TGTGCCAGCAGACCAGACATAGATCAGCCCCAGCATTTT	TRBV7-2	-	-	TRBJ1-5
CASSWGMGIEAFF	TGCGCCAGCAGCTGGGGAATGGGTATTGAAGCTTTCTTT	TRBV5-1	few	-	TRBJ1-1
CASSYSPGLAPDEQFF	TGTGCCAGCAGTTACTCTCCCGGACTAGCCCCCGACGAGCAGTTCTTC	TRBV27	-	TRBD2	TRBJ2-1
CASSQAGPAQETQYF	TGTGCCAGCAGCCAAGCAGGGCCAGCACAAGAGACCCAGTACTTC	TRBV4-2	-	-	TRBJ2-5
CASGGQAKQTQYF	TGTGCCAGCGGGGGACAGGCGAAACAGACCCAGTACTTC	TRBV7-7	-	TRBD1	TRBJ2-5
CASRRLRGSDTQYF	TGTGCCAGCAGACGCCTGAGGGGGTCGGATACGCAGTATTTT	TRBV11-3	-	-	TRBJ2-3
CASSLVGSNQPQHF	TGTGCCAGCAGCTTAGTGGGTTCCAATCAGCCCCAGCATTTT	TRBV7-2	-	-	TRBJ1-5
CASSLTGTTHYEQYF	TGCGCCAGCAGTCTAACCGGGACTACTCACTACGAGCAGTACTTC	TRBV23-1	-	TRBD2	TRBJ2-7
CASSSGQDSSGYTF	TGTGCCAGCAGCTCGGGACAGGACTCTAGCGGCTACACCTTC	TRBV7-2	once	TRBD1	TRBJ1-2
CASSVDVGGTGANSPLHF	TGTGCCAGCAGCGTAGACGTTGGGGGGACAGGGGCTAATTCACCCCTCCACTTT	TRBV9	-	TRBD1	TRBJ1-6
CASSLRRTIYNQPQHF	TGTGCCAGCAGCTTACGACGGACTATCTACAATCAGCCCCAGCATTTT	TRBV7-8	-	-	TRBJ1-5
CASSTPGGATNYGYTF	TGTGCCAGTAGTACCCCGGGAGGGGCGACTAACTATGGCTACACCTTC	TRBV19	-	-	TRBJ1-2
CASSQSVGTGELFF	TGTGCCAGCAGCCAATCGGTCGGCACCGGGGAGCTGTTTTTT	TRBV16	-	-	TRBJ2-2
CASSLDLTGTQYF	TGCGCCAGCAGCTTGGATTTGACGGGTACGCAGTATTTT	TRBV5-1	-	-	TRBJ2-3
CASSPTLREQTQYF	TGCGCCAGCAGCCCGACGTTGAGGGAGCAGACCCAGTACTTC	TRBV4-3	-	-	TRBJ2-5
CASSRTGGTDTQYF	TGTGCCAGCAGCCGGACAGGGGGCACAGATACGCAGTATTTT	TRBV14	once	TRBD1	TRBJ2-3
CASIPGGFRYGYTF	TGTGCCAGCATCCCGGGGGGGTTTAGGTACGGCTACACCTTC	TRBV7-2	-	-	TRBJ1-2
CASSVNPLDRDGEQYF	TGTGCCAGCAGCGTAAACCCCCTCGACAGGGATGGCGAGCAGTACTTC	TRBV11-1	-	TRBD1	TRBJ2-7